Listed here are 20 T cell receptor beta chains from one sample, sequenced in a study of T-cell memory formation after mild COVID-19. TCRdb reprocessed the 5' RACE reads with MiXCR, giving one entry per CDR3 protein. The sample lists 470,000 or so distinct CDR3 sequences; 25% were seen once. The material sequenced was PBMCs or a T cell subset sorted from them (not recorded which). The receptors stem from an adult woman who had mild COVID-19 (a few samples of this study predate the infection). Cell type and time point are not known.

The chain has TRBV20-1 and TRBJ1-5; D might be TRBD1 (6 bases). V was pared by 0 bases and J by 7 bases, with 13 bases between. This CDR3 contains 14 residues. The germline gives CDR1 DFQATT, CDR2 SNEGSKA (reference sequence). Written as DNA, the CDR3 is TGCAGTGCTAGAGATCGGACAGTGGGGCAGCCCCAGCATTTT. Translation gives CSARDRTVGQPQHF.

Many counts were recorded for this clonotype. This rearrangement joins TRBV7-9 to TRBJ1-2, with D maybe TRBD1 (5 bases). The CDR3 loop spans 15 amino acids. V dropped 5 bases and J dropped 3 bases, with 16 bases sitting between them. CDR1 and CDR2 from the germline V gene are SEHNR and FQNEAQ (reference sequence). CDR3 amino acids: CASSGYRGSDYGYTF. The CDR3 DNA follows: TGTGCCAGCAGCGGCTATAGGGGCTCGGACTATGGCTACACCTTC.

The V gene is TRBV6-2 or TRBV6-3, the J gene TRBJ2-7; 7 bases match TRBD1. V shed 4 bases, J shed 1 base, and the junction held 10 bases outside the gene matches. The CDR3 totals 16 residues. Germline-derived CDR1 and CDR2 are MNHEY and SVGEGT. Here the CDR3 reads CASSSHNMGQSYEQYF. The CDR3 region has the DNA TGTGCCAGCAGTTCACACAACATGGGACAGTCCTACGAGCAGTACTTC.

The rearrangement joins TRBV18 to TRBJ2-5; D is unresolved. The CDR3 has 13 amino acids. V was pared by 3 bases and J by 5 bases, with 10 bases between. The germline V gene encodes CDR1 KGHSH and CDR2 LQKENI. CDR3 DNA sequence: TGTGCCAGCTCACCTCAGTCGGCGGAGACCCAGTACTTC. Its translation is CASSPQSAETQYF.

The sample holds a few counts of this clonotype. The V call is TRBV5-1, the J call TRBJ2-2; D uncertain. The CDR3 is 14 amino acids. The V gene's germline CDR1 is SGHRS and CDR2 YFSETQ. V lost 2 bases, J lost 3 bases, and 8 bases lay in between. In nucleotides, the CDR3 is TGCGCCAGCAGCTTAGAGAGTTACACCGGGGAGCTGTTTTTT. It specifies CASSLESYTGELFF.

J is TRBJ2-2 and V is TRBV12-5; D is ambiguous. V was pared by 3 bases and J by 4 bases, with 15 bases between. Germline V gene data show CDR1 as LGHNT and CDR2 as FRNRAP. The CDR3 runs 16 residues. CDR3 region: CASGFSNSISTGELFF. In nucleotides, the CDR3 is TGTGCTAGTGGTTTTAGCAACTCTATAAGCACCGGGGAGCTGTTTTTT.

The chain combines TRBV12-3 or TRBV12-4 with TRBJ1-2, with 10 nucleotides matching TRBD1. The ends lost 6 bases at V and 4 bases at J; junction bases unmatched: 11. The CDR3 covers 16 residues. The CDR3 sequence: CASRSGTGASLYGYTF. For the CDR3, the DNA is TGTGCCAGCAGATCCGGGACAGGGGCATCTCTCTATGGCTACACCTTC.

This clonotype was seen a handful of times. Here the CDR3 DNA reads TGTGCCAGCAGCTTGCTTAAAAACATTCAGTACTTC. Its translation: CASSLLKNIQYF. V gene TRBV7-2 combines with J gene TRBJ2-4; D ambiguous. Looked up from germline, CDR1 is SGHTA and CDR2 is FQGNSA. V lost 3 bases and J 4 bases, leaving 4 bases between the germline ends. The CDR3 runs to 12 residues.

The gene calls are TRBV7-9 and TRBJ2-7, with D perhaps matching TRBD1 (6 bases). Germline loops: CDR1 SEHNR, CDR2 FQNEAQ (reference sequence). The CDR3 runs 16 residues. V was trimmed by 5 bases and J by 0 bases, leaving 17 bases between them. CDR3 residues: CASSPGQLTNSYEQYF. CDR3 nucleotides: TGTGCCAGCAGCCCCGGACAGTTGACTAACTCCTACGAGCAGTACTTC. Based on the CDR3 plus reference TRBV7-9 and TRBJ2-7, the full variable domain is DTGVSQNPRHKITKRGQNVTFRCDPISEHNRLYWYRQTLGQGPEFLTYFQNEAQLEKSRLLSDRFSAERPKGSFSTLEIQRTEQGDSAMYLCASSPGQLTNSYEQYFGPGTRLTVT.

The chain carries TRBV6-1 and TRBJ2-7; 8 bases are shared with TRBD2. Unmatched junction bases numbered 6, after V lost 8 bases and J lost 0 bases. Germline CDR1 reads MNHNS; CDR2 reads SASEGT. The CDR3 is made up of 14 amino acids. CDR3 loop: CASLIAGLSYEQYF. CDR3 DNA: TGTGCCAGCTTAATAGCGGGACTCTCCTACGAGCAGTACTTC.

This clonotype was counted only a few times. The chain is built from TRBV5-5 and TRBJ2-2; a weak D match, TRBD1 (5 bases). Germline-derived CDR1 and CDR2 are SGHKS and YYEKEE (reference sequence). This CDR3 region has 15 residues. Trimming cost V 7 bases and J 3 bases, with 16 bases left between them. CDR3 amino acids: CASGRTGAYTGELFF. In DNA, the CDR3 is TGTGCCAGCGGCCGTACAGGAGCTTACACCGGGGAGCTGTTTTTT.

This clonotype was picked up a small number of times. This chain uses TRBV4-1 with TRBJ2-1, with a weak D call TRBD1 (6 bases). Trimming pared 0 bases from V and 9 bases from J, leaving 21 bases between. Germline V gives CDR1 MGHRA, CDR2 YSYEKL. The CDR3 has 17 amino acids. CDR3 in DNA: TGCGCCAGCAGCCAAGATTTAGGGGCAGGGGTTCACAGTGAGCAGTTCTTC. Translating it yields CASSQDLGAGVHSEQFF.

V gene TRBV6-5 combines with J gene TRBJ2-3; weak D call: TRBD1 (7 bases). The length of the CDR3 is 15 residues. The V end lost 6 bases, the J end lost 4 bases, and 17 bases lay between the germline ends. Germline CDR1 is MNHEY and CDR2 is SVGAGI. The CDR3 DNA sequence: TGTGCCAGCAGCCCAGGGGGGAACACGGCAGATACGCAGTATTTT. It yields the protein CASSPGGNTADTQYF.

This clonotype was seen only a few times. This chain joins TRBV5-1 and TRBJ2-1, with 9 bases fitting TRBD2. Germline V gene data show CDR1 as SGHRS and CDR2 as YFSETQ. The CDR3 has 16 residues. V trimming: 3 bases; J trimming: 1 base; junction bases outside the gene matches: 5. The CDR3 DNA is TGCGCCAGCAGCTATCCCCTAGCGGGGTCCTACAATGAGCAGTTCTTC. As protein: CASSYPLAGSYNEQFF. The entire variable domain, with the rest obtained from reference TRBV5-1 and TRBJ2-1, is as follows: KAGVTQTPRYLIKTRGQQVTLSCSPISGHRSVSWYQQTPGQGLQFLFEYFSETQRNKGNFPGRFSGRQFSNSRSEMNVSTLELGDSALYLCASSYPLAGSYNEQFFGPGTRLTVL.

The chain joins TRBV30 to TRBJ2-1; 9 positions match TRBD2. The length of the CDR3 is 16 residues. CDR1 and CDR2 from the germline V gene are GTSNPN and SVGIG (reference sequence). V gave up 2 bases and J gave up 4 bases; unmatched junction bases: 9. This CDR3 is CAWSFSSGNGYNEQFF. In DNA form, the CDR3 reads TGTGCCTGGAGTTTCTCTAGCGGGAATGGGTACAATGAGCAGTTCTTC.

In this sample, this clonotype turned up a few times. The CDR3 bases are TGTGCCAGCAGCTTAGCTCGGACTAGCGGGAGGTCGACAGATACGCAGTATTTT. Translation gives CASSLARTSGRSTDTQYF. This rearrangement joins TRBV7-8 to TRBJ2-3, with 14 bases matching TRBD2. The V segment lost 0 bases and the J segment 3 bases; nucleotides outside the gene matches: 5. This CDR3 has 18 amino acids. Per germline, CDR1 SGHVS and CDR2 FQNEAQ. The whole variable domain, filled in from reference TRBV7-8 and TRBJ2-3, reads GAGVSQSPRYKVAKRGQDVALRCDPISGHVSLFWYQQALGQGPEFLTYFQNEAQLDKSGLPSDRFFAERPEGSVSTLKIQRTQQEDSAVYLCASSLARTSGRSTDTQYFGPGTRLTVL.

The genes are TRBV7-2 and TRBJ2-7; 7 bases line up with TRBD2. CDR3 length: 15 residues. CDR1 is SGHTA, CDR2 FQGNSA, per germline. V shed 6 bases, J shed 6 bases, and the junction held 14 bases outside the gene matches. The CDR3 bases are TGTGCCAGCAGTTCTAAGCGGGAACGACCCTCCGAGCAGTACTTC. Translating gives CASSSKRERPSEQYF.

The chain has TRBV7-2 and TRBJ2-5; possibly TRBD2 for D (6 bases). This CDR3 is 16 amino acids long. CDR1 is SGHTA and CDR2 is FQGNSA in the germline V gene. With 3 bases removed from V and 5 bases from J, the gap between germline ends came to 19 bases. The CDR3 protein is CASSLDSGLSMETQYF. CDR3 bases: TGTGCCAGCAGCTTGGATAGCGGTCTCAGTATGGAGACCCAGTACTTC. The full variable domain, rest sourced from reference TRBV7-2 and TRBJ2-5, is GAGVSQSPSNKVTEKGKDVELRCDPISGHTALYWYRQSLGQGLEFLIYFQGNSAPDKSGLPSDRFSAERTGGSVSTLTIQRTQQEDSAVYLCASSLDSGLSMETQYFGPGTRLLVL.

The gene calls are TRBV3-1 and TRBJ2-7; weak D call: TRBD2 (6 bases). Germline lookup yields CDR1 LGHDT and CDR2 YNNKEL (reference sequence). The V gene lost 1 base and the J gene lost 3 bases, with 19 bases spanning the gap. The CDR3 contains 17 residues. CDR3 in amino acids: CASSQGRLRDRHYEQYF. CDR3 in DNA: TGTGCCAGCAGCCAAGGGAGGTTGCGGGACCGTCACTACGAGCAGTACTTC.

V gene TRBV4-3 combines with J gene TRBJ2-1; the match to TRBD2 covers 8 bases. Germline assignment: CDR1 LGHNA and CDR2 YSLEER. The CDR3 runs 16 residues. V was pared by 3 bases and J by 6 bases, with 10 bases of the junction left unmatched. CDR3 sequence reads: CASSQAGTREINEQFF. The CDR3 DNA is TGCGCCAGCAGCCAGGCCGGGACTAGAGAAATCAATGAGCAGTTCTTC.